The 24 T cell receptor beta chains presented below share a single source sample, sequenced in a study of blood T cell repertoires in COVID-19. Only in-frame clones appear in the TCRdb table, and some are missing; sequencing was by immunoSEQ multiplex PCR. The repertoire consists of roughly 90,000 clones, with about 85% occurring once and the leading ten covering 9.5% to 15%. Sequencing input: peripheral blood. The origin of the receptors is a human donor in a cohort sampled during active COVID-19.

The rearrangement uses TRBV4-2 and TRBJ2-7; possibly TRBD2 for D (5 bases). This CDR3 contains 15 residues. The germline V gene encodes CDR1 LGHNA and CDR2 YNFKEQ. V shed 4 bases and J shed 0 bases, with 13 bases lying between them. CDR3 in DNA: TGTGCCAGCAGCCTCGAGGGAGACACCTCCTACGAGCAGTACTTC. It encodes CASSLEGDTSYEQYF.

V and J are TRBV7-8 and TRBJ1-4; 7 bases are shared with TRBD1. This CDR3 region has 15 residues. The V segment lost 4 bases and the J segment 8 bases; nucleotides outside the gene matches: 10. Germline values: CDR1 SGHVS, CDR2 FQNEAQ. The CDR3 nucleotides are TGTGCCAGCAGCTCGAGACAGGGTCTAAACGAAAAACTGTTTTTT. Amino acids: CASSSRQGLNEKLFF.

The rearrangement uses TRBV7-2 and TRBJ2-3, with D maybe TRBD2 (5 bases). CDR1 and CDR2 (germline): SGHTA, FQGNSA. Trimming pared 3 bases from V and 6 bases from J, leaving 13 bases between. The CDR3 consists of 14 residues. In nucleotides, the CDR3 is TGTGCCAGCAGCTTGAAGCGGTGGTGGGATACGCAGTATTTT. Translating it yields CASSLKRWWDTQYF. Supplemented by reference TRBV7-2 and TRBJ2-3, the full variable domain reads GAGVSQSPSNKVTEKGKDVELRCDPISGHTALYWYRQSLGQGLEFLIYFQGNSAPDKSGLPSDRFSAERTGGSVSTLTIQRTQQEDSAVYLCASSLKRWWDTQYFGPGTRLTVL.

This rearrangement joins TRBV29-1 to TRBJ2-5; TRBD2 agrees at 12 bases. The CDR3 extends over 17 amino acids. The trim removed 1 base at V and 2 bases at J, leaving 8 bases unmatched. Germline CDR1 and CDR2: SQVTM and ANQGSEA. CDR3 sequence reads: CSVEALAGGGGQETQYF. The CDR3 DNA reads TGCAGCGTTGAAGCACTAGCGGGAGGAGGGGGTCAAGAGACCCAGTACTTC.

The V and J genes are TRBV27 and TRBJ1-2; 7 nucleotides line up with TRBD1. Germline V gene lookup returns CDR1 MNHEY and CDR2 SMNVEV (reference sequence). After removal of 6 bases from V and 3 bases from J, the junction contained 10 bases not matched to a gene. This CDR3 has 15 amino acids. The CDR3 is CASSPQGGRDYGYTF. The CDR3 DNA follows: TGTGCCAGCAGCCCCCAGGGGGGTAGGGACTATGGCTACACCTTC.

The chain uses TRBV12-5 and TRBJ1-2; D perhaps matches TRBD1 (5 bases). Trimming stripped 2 bases from V and 7 bases from J, with 11 bases between. This CDR3 contains 13 residues. Germline CDR1 is LGHNT and CDR2 is FRNRAP. The CDR3 sequence: CASGLLTGVGYTF. In nucleotides, the CDR3 is TGTGCTAGTGGTTTGTTGACGGGGGTTGGCTACACCTTC.

The CDR3 region has the DNA TGTGCCGTAACAGCCGCAACTAATGAAAAACTGTTTTTT. Translation: CAVTAATNEKLFF. V usage is TRBV2 and J usage is TRBJ1-4; D is unclear. V lost 11 bases and J lost 0, with 10 bases in between. Germline V CDR1 and CDR2: SNHLY, FYNNEI. This CDR3 contains 13 residues.

The chain has TRBV6-2 or TRBV6-3 and TRBJ2-7; 11 bases line up with TRBD2. The CDR3 length is 14 residues. In germline, CDR1 is MNHEY, CDR2 SVGEGT. The V gene end was trimmed by 4 bases and the J gene end by 4 bases; junction bases not matched to a gene: 3. CDR3 bases: TGTGCCAGCAGTTCTAGCGGGAGGTCTTACGAGCAGTACTTC. The encoded protein is CASSSSGRSYEQYF.

V is TRBV24-1 and J is TRBJ2-2; 12 bases are shared with TRBD2. This CDR3 is built from 21 residues. The V and J ends lost 5 bases and 1 base, in that order; junction bases with no gene match: 16. CDR1 KGHDR and CDR2 SFDVKD come from the germline V gene. CDR3 sequence (DNA): TGTGCCACCAGTGGGTTAACTGAACTAGCGGGGGGCGATGTGAACACCGGGGAGCTGTTTTTT. Its protein product is CATSGLTELAGGDVNTGELFF.

Only a few counts were recorded for this clone. The rearrangement uses TRBV7-2 and TRBJ2-3; D uncertain. Germline loops: CDR1 SGHTA, CDR2 FQGNSA. V was pared by 2 bases and J by 0 bases, with 18 bases between. The CDR3 loop spans 18 amino acids. The CDR3 reads CASSLNPFEAASTDTQYF. The CDR3 DNA reads TGTGCCAGCAGCTTAAATCCTTTTGAGGCGGCTAGCACAGATACGCAGTATTTT.

The gene calls are TRBV7-2 and TRBJ1-2; D is perhaps TRBD1 (5 bases). Germline CDR1 and CDR2: SGHTA and FQGNSA. The CDR3 totals 17 residues. V was trimmed by 0 bases and J by 4 bases, leaving 18 bases between them. The CDR3: CASSLARDPGLSYGYTF. For the CDR3, the DNA is TGTGCCAGCAGCTTAGCGCGAGATCCAGGGCTGAGCTATGGCTACACCTTC.

The chain is built from TRBV4-2 and TRBJ1-1, with D perhaps TRBD1 (5 bases). Trimming cost V 1 base and J 6 bases, with 12 bases left between them. This CDR3 contains 14 residues. Germline V gene lookup returns CDR1 LGHNA and CDR2 YNFKEQ. The CDR3 is CASSQVGGSAEAFF. For the CDR3, the DNA is TGTGCCAGCAGCCAAGTCGGGGGTAGCGCTGAAGCTTTCTTT.

The V and J genes are TRBV6-5 and TRBJ2-7; 11 nucleotides align to TRBD1. The CDR3 has 15 residues. The trim removed 5 bases at V and 2 bases at J, leaving 5 bases unmatched. In germline, CDR1 is MNHEY, CDR2 SVGAGI. The CDR3 nucleotides are TGTGCCAGCAGTCGTCCGGGACAGGGGGCCTACGAGCAGTACTTC. This sequence encodes CASSRPGQGAYEQYF.

Here the CDR3 DNA reads TGTGCCAGCAGCTTTGGAGGGTCGCGTGGCTACACCTTC. Its translation: CASSFGGSRGYTF. V and J are TRBV7-3 and TRBJ1-2, with D hard to call. This CDR3 region has 13 residues. The V gene lost 3 bases and the J gene lost 7 bases, with 12 bases spanning the gap. Germline CDR1 SGHTA, CDR2 FQGTGA.

DNA of the CDR3: TGTGCCAGCAGCTTGGAAGCGGGCTACAATGAGCAGTTCTTC. It codes for CASSLEAGYNEQFF. The J gene is TRBJ2-1, the V gene TRBV5-6; D possibly corresponds to TRBD2 (6 bases). CDR1 and CDR2 from the germline V gene are SGHDT and YYEEEE. V lost 0 bases to trimming and J lost 3 bases, with 7 bases between them. This CDR3 comprises 14 residues.

The chain combines TRBV3-1 (or the pseudogene TRBV3-2) with TRBJ1-2; no definite D call. Germline assignment: CDR1 LGHDT and CDR2 YNNKEL (reference sequence). The germline V and J ends were trimmed by 1 base and 6 bases, with 6 bases remaining between them. The CDR3 length is 12 residues. CDR3 nucleotides: TGTGCCAGCAGCCAAGGAGGGAATGGCTACACCTTC. Amino acid sequence: CASSQGGNGYTF.

The chain's CDR3 is CASFLAGHSYEQYF. CDR3 nucleotides: TGTGCCAGCTTTCTGGCGGGGCACTCCTACGAGCAGTACTTC. The V and J genes are TRBV28 and TRBJ2-7; D possibly corresponds to TRBD2 (6 bases). The CDR3 is 14 amino acids. Trimming removed 8 bases at V and 0 bases at J, with 14 bases between. CDR1 MDHEN and CDR2 SYDVKM come from the germline V gene.

The genes are TRBV18 and TRBJ2-7; 9 nucleotides line up with TRBD1. CDR1 is KGHSH and CDR2 is LQKENI in the germline V gene. The CDR3 is 14 amino acids. The ends lost 5 bases at V and 2 bases at J; junction bases unmatched: 4. CDR3 loop: CASSAGTGTYEQYF. DNA of the CDR3: TGTGCCAGCTCAGCCGGGACAGGGACCTACGAGCAGTACTTC.

This clone occurred once. This chain links TRBV9 with TRBJ1-6, with D tentatively TRBD1 (5 bases). The CDR3 has 17 amino acids. V shed 0 bases and J shed 0 bases, with 10 bases lying between them. Germline V gene lookup returns CDR1 SGDLS and CDR2 YYNGEE. The CDR3 sequence: CASSVEGSGSYNSPLHF. The CDR3 DNA reads as TGTGCCAGCAGCGTAGAGGGGTCGGGCTCCTATAATTCACCCCTCCACTTT.

The chain links TRBV5-8 to TRBJ2-7; tentatively, D is TRBD2 (5 bases). The CDR3 runs to 12 residues. V was trimmed by 7 bases and J by 5 bases, leaving 13 bases between them. CDR1 is SGHTS and CDR2 is YDEGEE in the germline V gene. In nucleotides, the CDR3 is TGTGCCAGCCGACTAATCTTGGACGAGCAGTACTTC. This gives the protein CASRLILDEQYF.

The genes are TRBV6-6 and TRBJ2-4, with D perhaps TRBD2 (6 bases). Germline loops: CDR1 MNHNY, CDR2 SVGAGI (reference sequence). The germline V and J ends were trimmed by 7 bases and 8 bases, with 12 bases remaining between them. The CDR3 is made up of 12 amino acids. For the CDR3, the DNA is TGTGCCAGCAACGACCCGGGGGACATTCAGTACTTC. This gives the protein CASNDPGDIQYF.

This rearrangement joins TRBV2 to TRBJ1-4; D is unresolved. V dropped 8 bases and J dropped 5 bases, with 15 bases sitting between them. Germline V gene lookup returns CDR1 SNHLY and CDR2 FYNNEI. CDR3 length: 14 amino acids. CDR3 DNA: TGTGCCAGCTCAGGCAGGTGGCTGAATGAAAAACTGTTTTTT. This gives the protein CASSGRWLNEKLFF.

The CDR3 coding sequence is TGTGCCAGCAGCTTGGACGGGACACCCTCTGGAAACACCATATATTTT. As protein: CASSLDGTPSGNTIYF. J is TRBJ1-3 and V is TRBV5-4; possible D gene TRBD1, 6 bases. The CDR3 is 16 residues long. Between the trimmed V and J ends, which lost 0 bases and 0 bases, there was a span of 10 bases. Germline V gene sequence: CDR1 SGHNT, CDR2 YYREEE (reference sequence). The variable domain in full, with the rest retrieved from reference TRBV5-4 and TRBJ1-3, is ETGVTQSPTHLIKTRGQQVTLRCSSQSGHNTVSWYQQALGQGPQFIFQYYREEENGRGNFPPRFSGLQFPNYSSELNVNALELDDSALYLCASSLDGTPSGNTIYFGEGSWLTVV.

V gene TRBV6-2 or TRBV6-3 combines with J gene TRBJ2-1, with unresolved D. The CDR3 is made up of 11 amino acids. Germline V CDR1 and CDR2: MNHEY, SVGEGT. Trimming pared 2 bases from V and 8 bases from J, leaving 4 bases between. This chain's CDR3 is CASSYDYEQFF. The CDR3 DNA is TGTGCCAGCAGTTACGACTATGAGCAGTTCTTC.